Listed below are T cell receptor beta chains from one sample, sequenced in a study of blood T cells in healthy people across ages. Each CDR3 protein gets one entry after TCRdb re-called the 5' RACE reads with MiXCR. This table holds 850,000 to 950,000 distinct CDR3 sequences, about 28% found once. Sequencing was carried out using blood. The receptors originated from an elderly woman in good health. CDR3s include the opening cysteine and the closing phenylalanine or tryptophan. D genes are given only for firm matches. The size entry is marked missing in some rows and otherwise reads once, few, many or a size class.

clone size: few
J gene: TRBJ1-5
CDR3 length: 15
V gene: TRBV6-2/TRBV6-3
D gene: NA
CDR3 protein: CASSYTQGVHQPQHF
CDR3 DNA: TGTGCCAGCAGTTACACGCAGGGTGTTCATCAGCCCCAGCATTTT

clone size: few
J gene: TRBJ2-7
CDR3 length: 14
V gene: TRBV7-2
D gene: NA
CDR3 protein: CASSLVGSVHEQYF
CDR3 DNA: TGTGCCAGCAGCTTAGTAGGGAGCGTCCACGAGCAGTACTTC

clone size: few
J gene: TRBJ2-3
CDR3 length: 14
V gene: TRBV7-9
D gene: TRBD2
CDR3 protein: CASSQNGGADTQYF
CDR3 DNA: TGTGCCAGCAGCCAGAACGGGGGGGCAGATACGCAGTATTTT

clone size: NA
J gene: TRBJ1-2
CDR3 length: 12
V gene: TRBV7-9
D gene: TRBD1
CDR3 protein: CASSYHRDRSTF
CDR3 DNA: TGTGCCAGCAGCTACCACAGGGACAGAAGCACCTTC

clone size: NA
J gene: TRBJ1-1
CDR3 length: 13
V gene: TRBV2
D gene: NA
CDR3 protein: CASSSFIFTEAFF
CDR3 DNA: TGTGCCAGCAGTTCCTTTATTTTCACTGAAGCTTTCTTT

clone size: NA
J gene: TRBJ2-7
CDR3 length: 14
V gene: TRBV12-3/TRBV12-4
D gene: NA
CDR3 protein: CASQGIGVYNEQYF
CDR3 DNA: TGTGCCAGCCAAGGTATCGGGGTTTACAATGAGCAGTACTTC

clone size: NA
J gene: TRBJ2-6
CDR3 length: 15
V gene: TRBV25-1
D gene: NA
CDR3 protein: CASSGRLSGANVLTF
CDR3 DNA: TGTGCCAGCAGTGGGCGTCTATCTGGGGCCAACGTCCTGACTTTC

clone size: many
J gene: TRBJ1-6
CDR3 length: 14
V gene: TRBV27
D gene: TRBD1
CDR3 protein: CASTPDRGNSPLHF
CDR3 DNA: TGTGCCAGCACCCCGGACAGGGGAAATTCACCCCTCCACTTT

clone size: many
J gene: TRBJ2-3
CDR3 length: 12
V gene: TRBV20-1
D gene: NA
CDR3 protein: CSASTDTDTQYF
CDR3 DNA: TGCAGTGCTAGTACGGACACAGATACGCAGTATTTT

clone size: many
J gene: TRBJ2-5
CDR3 length: 15
V gene: TRBV7-2
D gene: NA
CDR3 protein: CASSLATSNMLPQYF
CDR3 DNA: TGTGCCAGCAGCTTAGCCACCAGTAACATGTTGCCCCAGTACTTC

clone size: many
J gene: TRBJ2-6
CDR3 length: 18
V gene: TRBV7-9
D gene: NA
CDR3 protein: CASRPDREGPGGANVLTF
CDR3 DNA: TGTGCCAGCAGACCTGACAGGGAGGGGCCTGGTGGGGCCAACGTCCTGACTTTC

clone size: many
J gene: TRBJ2-1
CDR3 length: 15
V gene: TRBV6-5
D gene: TRBD1
CDR3 protein: CATGGFIGTYNEQFF
CDR3 DNA: TGTGCCACAGGGGGTTTTATCGGTACTTACAATGAGCAGTTCTTC

clone size: many
J gene: TRBJ2-1
CDR3 length: 19
V gene: TRBV11-2
D gene: TRBD2
CDR3 protein: CASSLASLAGANSYNEQFF
CDR3 DNA: TGTGCCAGCAGCTTAGCGTCACTAGCGGGGGCCAACTCCTACAATGAGCAGTTCTTC

clone size: many
J gene: TRBJ1-2
CDR3 length: 12
V gene: TRBV6-1
D gene: NA
CDR3 protein: CASTGLDYGYTF
CDR3 DNA: TGTGCCAGCACGGGGTTAGACTATGGCTACACCTTC

clone size: many
J gene: TRBJ2-1
CDR3 length: 15
V gene: TRBV7-2
D gene: NA
CDR3 protein: CASRKGLETSNEQFF
CDR3 DNA: TGTGCCAGCAGGAAGGGGTTGGAGACAAGCAATGAGCAGTTCTTC

clone size: many
J gene: TRBJ1-4
CDR3 length: 14
V gene: TRBV5-1
D gene: NA
CDR3 protein: CASSLTTTNEKLFF
CDR3 DNA: TGCGCCAGCAGCTTGACAACAACTAATGAAAAACTGTTTTTT

clone size: few
J gene: TRBJ2-2
CDR3 length: 13
V gene: TRBV2
D gene: NA
CDR3 protein: CASRLTNTGELFF
CDR3 DNA: TGTGCCAGCAGGTTAACGAACACCGGGGAGCTGTTTTTT

clone size: NA
J gene: TRBJ1-5
CDR3 length: 13
V gene: TRBV10-3
D gene: NA
CDR3 protein: CASSEERRQPQHF
CDR3 DNA: TGTGCCAGCAGTGAGGAAAGAAGGCAGCCCCAGCATTTT

clone size: NA
J gene: TRBJ2-1
CDR3 length: 15
V gene: TRBV20-1
D gene: TRBD1
CDR3 protein: CSARTGKSSYNEQFF
CDR3 DNA: TGCAGTGCTAGGACAGGGAAAAGCTCCTACAATGAGCAGTTCTTC

clone size: few
J gene: TRBJ2-7
CDR3 length: 15
V gene: TRBV24-1
D gene: NA
CDR3 protein: CATSDLFAGRLEQYF
CDR3 DNA: TGTGCCACCAGTGATTTGTTCGCGGGTCGTCTTGAGCAGTACTTC

clone size: many
J gene: TRBJ2-5
CDR3 length: 15
V gene: TRBV6-5
D gene: NA
CDR3 protein: CASSYSPSRAETQYF
CDR3 DNA: TGTGCCAGCAGTTACTCCCCCAGCAGGGCAGAGACCCAGTACTTC

clone size: NA
J gene: TRBJ2-2
CDR3 length: 16
V gene: TRBV5-1
D gene: TRBD1
CDR3 protein: CASSGTGTGTTGELFF
CDR3 DNA: TGCGCCAGCAGCGGAACCGGGACAGGGACCACCGGGGAGCTGTTTTTT

clone size: NA
J gene: TRBJ1-2
CDR3 length: 13
V gene: TRBV2
D gene: NA
CDR3 protein: CASTRTLTDGYTF
CDR3 DNA: TGTGCCAGCACCCGGACCCTCACAGATGGCTACACCTTC

clone size: many
J gene: TRBJ2-6
CDR3 length: 15
V gene: TRBV7-8
D gene: NA
CDR3 protein: CASSSPVAEANVLTF
CDR3 DNA: TGTGCCAGCAGCTCCCCGGTGGCAGAGGCCAACGTCCTGACTTTC

clone size: NA
J gene: TRBJ2-3
CDR3 length: 15
V gene: TRBV20-1
D gene: TRBD2
CDR3 protein: CSARRLAPSTDTQYF
CDR3 DNA: TGCAGTGCTAGGAGACTAGCCCCTAGCACAGATACGCAGTATTTT

clone size: NA
J gene: TRBJ2-3
CDR3 length: 17
V gene: TRBV20-1
D gene: TRBD2
CDR3 protein: CSARAKTSGSWIDTQYF
CDR3 DNA: TGCAGTGCTAGAGCCAAAACTAGCGGGAGTTGGATAGATACGCAGTATTTT

clone size: many
J gene: TRBJ2-5
CDR3 length: 13
V gene: TRBV20-1
D gene: NA
CDR3 protein: CSARDEVRETQYF
CDR3 DNA: TGCAGTGCTAGAGACGAGGTGAGAGAGACCCAGTACTTC

clone size: NA
J gene: TRBJ1-1
CDR3 length: 14
V gene: TRBV7-2
D gene: NA
CDR3 protein: CASSVTSPGTEAFF
CDR3 DNA: TGTGCCAGCAGCGTGACCTCCCCGGGGACTGAAGCTTTCTTT

clone size: many
J gene: TRBJ2-5
CDR3 length: 14
V gene: TRBV6-6
D gene: TRBD1
CDR3 protein: CASSYLDRQETQYF
CDR3 DNA: TGTGCCAGCAGTTACCTGGACAGGCAAGAGACCCAGTACTTC

clone size: few
J gene: TRBJ2-3
CDR3 length: 15
V gene: TRBV19
D gene: NA
CDR3 protein: CASTGGTVGGGAQYF
CDR3 DNA: TGTGCCAGTACGGGCGGGACGGTTGGGGGAGGAGCGCAGTATTTT

clone size: NA
J gene: TRBJ1-6
CDR3 length: 14
V gene: TRBV7-2
D gene: NA
CDR3 protein: CASSLGQVRSPLHF
CDR3 DNA: TGTGCCAGCAGCTTAGGACAGGTCCGTTCACCCCTCCACTTT

clone size: NA
J gene: TRBJ2-2
CDR3 length: 20
V gene: TRBV27
D gene: TRBD2
CDR3 protein: CASSPLTNPGLASVAGELFF
CDR3 DNA: TGTGCCAGCAGTCCTTTAACCAACCCGGGACTAGCGAGTGTTGCCGGGGAGCTGTTTTTT

clone size: many
J gene: TRBJ1-2
CDR3 length: 14
V gene: TRBV2
D gene: TRBD1
CDR3 protein: CASSGGTGSSGYTF
CDR3 DNA: TGTGCCAGCAGTGGAGGGACAGGGAGCTCTGGCTACACCTTC

clone size: many
J gene: TRBJ2-5
CDR3 length: 16
V gene: TRBV7-8
D gene: NA
CDR3 protein: CASTAPPTGAGETQYF
CDR3 DNA: TGTGCCAGCACCGCCCCCCCTACAGGGGCGGGGGAGACCCAGTACTTC

clone size: NA
J gene: TRBJ2-2
CDR3 length: 16
V gene: TRBV18
D gene: TRBD2
CDR3 protein: CASSPPSGGGTGELFF
CDR3 DNA: TGTGCCAGCTCACCACCCAGCGGGGGAGGGACCGGGGAGCTGTTTTTT

clone size: few
J gene: TRBJ2-3
CDR3 length: 17
V gene: TRBV6-1
D gene: NA
CDR3 protein: CASSENFGGFSTDTQYF
CDR3 DNA: TGTGCCAGCAGTGAAAATTTTGGGGGATTTAGCACAGATACGCAGTATTTT

clone size: few
J gene: TRBJ1-4
CDR3 length: 14
V gene: TRBV7-2
D gene: NA
CDR3 protein: CASSTWTDDEKLFF
CDR3 DNA: TGTGCCAGCAGCACTTGGACTGACGATGAAAAACTGTTTTTT

clone size: NA
J gene: TRBJ1-2
CDR3 length: 13
V gene: TRBV20-1
D gene: TRBD1
CDR3 protein: CSARETGTAGYTF
CDR3 DNA: TGCAGTGCTAGAGAAACCGGGACAGCCGGCTACACCTTC

clone size: NA
J gene: TRBJ2-2
CDR3 length: 14
V gene: TRBV6-1
D gene: TRBD1
CDR3 protein: CATGQGSYTGERFF
CDR3 DNA: TGTGCCACCGGACAGGGGTCTTACACCGGGGAGCGGTTTTTT

clone size: many
J gene: TRBJ2-1
CDR3 length: 14
V gene: TRBV29-1
D gene: TRBD1
CDR3 protein: CSVRGTGAGNEQFF
CDR3 DNA: TGCAGCGTTAGGGGGACAGGTGCCGGTAATGAGCAGTTCTTC

clone size: NA
J gene: TRBJ2-3
CDR3 length: 13
V gene: TRBV12-3/TRBV12-4
D gene: NA
CDR3 protein: CASSRGSTDAQYF
CDR3 DNA: TGTGCCAGCAGTCGAGGGAGCACAGATGCGCAATATTTT

clone size: NA
J gene: TRBJ1-5
CDR3 length: 15
V gene: TRBV11-2
D gene: NA
CDR3 protein: CASSRSGTRGQPQHF
CDR3 DNA: TGTGCCAGCAGTCGTTCCGGGACCCGGGGTCAGCCCCAGCATTTT

clone size: NA
J gene: TRBJ1-5
CDR3 length: 13
V gene: TRBV7-9
D gene: NA
CDR3 protein: CASSFGPEVPQHF
CDR3 DNA: TGTGCCAGCAGCTTTGGACCAGAGGTGCCCCAGCATTTT

clone size: few
J gene: TRBJ2-5
CDR3 length: 15
V gene: TRBV12-3/TRBV12-4
D gene: TRBD2
CDR3 protein: CASSAAGSFQETQYF
CDR3 DNA: TGTGCCAGCAGTGCAGCGGGGAGCTTCCAAGAGACCCAGTACTTC

clone size: many
J gene: TRBJ2-1
CDR3 length: 15
V gene: TRBV7-2
D gene: NA
CDR3 protein: CASSSVTRTGHEQFF
CDR3 DNA: TGTGCCAGCAGCTCGGTCACACGAACAGGGCATGAGCAGTTCTTC

clone size: NA
J gene: TRBJ2-1
CDR3 length: 9
V gene: TRBV29-1
D gene: NA
CDR3 protein: CSVLIEQFF
CDR3 DNA: TGCAGCGTTCTCATTGAGCAGTTCTTC

clone size: many
J gene: TRBJ2-1
CDR3 length: 15
V gene: TRBV14
D gene: NA
CDR3 protein: CASSKGGLSYNEQFF
CDR3 DNA: TGTGCCAGCAGCAAAGGGGGACTCTCCTACAATGAGCAGTTCTTC

clone size: NA
J gene: TRBJ2-7
CDR3 length: 15
V gene: TRBV12-3/TRBV12-4
D gene: NA
CDR3 protein: CASLGAGGKSYEQYF
CDR3 DNA: TGTGCCAGCTTAGGAGCAGGGGGGAAATCCTACGAGCAGTACTTC

clone size: few
J gene: TRBJ1-3
CDR3 length: 18
V gene: TRBV12-3/TRBV12-4
D gene: TRBD1
CDR3 protein: CASSSYPGTGVSGNTIYF
CDR3 DNA: TGTGCCAGCAGTTCCTACCCCGGGACAGGAGTCTCTGGAAACACCATATATTTT

clone size: NA
J gene: TRBJ1-4
CDR3 length: 14
V gene: TRBV6-1
D gene: NA
CDR3 protein: CASRRQAADEKLFF
CDR3 DNA: TGTGCCAGTCGAAGACAGGCCGCGGACGAAAAACTGTTTTTT

clone size: few
J gene: TRBJ1-2
CDR3 length: 16
V gene: TRBV11-3
D gene: TRBD1
CDR3 protein: CASSLGQGARNYGYTF
CDR3 DNA: TGTGCCAGCAGCTTGGGACAGGGGGCAAGGAACTATGGCTACACCTTC

clone size: many
J gene: TRBJ2-4
CDR3 length: 15
V gene: TRBV7-9
D gene: NA
CDR3 protein: CASSFGDVAKNIQYF
CDR3 DNA: TGTGCCAGCAGCTTTGGGGACGTAGCCAAAAACATTCAGTACTTC

clone size: NA
J gene: TRBJ2-7
CDR3 length: 13
V gene: TRBV7-6
D gene: NA
CDR3 protein: CASSLTTGHEQYF
CDR3 DNA: TGTGCCAGCAGCTTAACGACAGGCCACGAGCAGTACTTC